These 31 T cell receptor beta chains originate from one sample sequenced in a study of control samples from healthy donors and cancer patients. The method was immunoSEQ multiplex PCR; TCRdb's version includes in-frame clones alone and lacks a portion of them. This sample's table reports 150,000 to 200,000 clones. Material: blood. The receptors here all came from a woman aged 25 to 39 in good health.

The gene calls are TRBV6-2 or TRBV6-3 and TRBJ1-2; D unclear. The V and J ends lost 4 bases and 0 bases respectively, with 3 bases between them. In germline, CDR1 is MNHEY, CDR2 SVGEGT. This CDR3 has 12 residues. CDR3 nucleotides: TGTGCCAGCAGTTGGACTAACTATGGCTACACCTTC. This sequence encodes CASSWTNYGYTF.

The chain has TRBV5-1 and TRBJ1-1, with D maybe TRBD1 (5 bases). The CDR3 spans 14 residues. CDR1 is SGHRS and CDR2 is YFSETQ in the germline V gene. The germline V and J ends were trimmed by 1 base and 1 base, with 8 bases remaining between them. In nucleotides, the CDR3 is TGCGCCAGCAGCTTGATGGGGGAGAACACTGAAGCTTTCTTT. It yields the protein CASSLMGENTEAFF.

The chain couples TRBV27 to TRBJ2-1, with D perhaps TRBD2 (7 bases). The CDR3 covers 17 residues. V lost 4 bases to trimming and J lost 7 bases, with 23 bases between them. Germline V gene data show CDR1 as MNHEY and CDR2 as SMNVEV (reference sequence). CDR3 nucleotides: TGTGCCAGCAGTTCCCGCGCGGGGGCAACCTACGGGAATGAGCAGTTCTTC. Protein: CASSSRAGATYGNEQFF.

The chain combines TRBV6-2 or TRBV6-3 with TRBJ2-3, with D perhaps assigned TRBD1 or TRBD2 (7 bases each). Germline V gene lookup returns CDR1 MNHEY and CDR2 SVGEGT. CDR3 length: 16 amino acids. Trimming stripped 5 bases from V and 3 bases from J, with 18 bases between. CDR3 protein: CASSPSGGGRTDTQYF. For the CDR3, the DNA is TGTGCCAGCAGTCCCTCAGGGGGAGGGAGGACAGATACGCAGTATTTT.

The chain recombines TRBV7-9 with TRBJ2-5, with TRBD1 identical over 7 bases. Germline values: CDR1 SEHNR, CDR2 FQNEAQ (reference sequence). The CDR3 is 14 residues long. The V and J ends lost 4 bases and 5 bases, in that order; junction bases with no gene match: 7. The CDR3 region is CASSSRGGRETQYF. As DNA, the CDR3 is TGTGCCAGCAGCTCTAGAGGGGGCAGGGAGACCCAGTACTTC.

The chain is built from TRBV2 and TRBJ1-6; 7 bases are shared with TRBD1. The CDR3 is 13 residues long. Germline V gene sequence: CDR1 SNHLY, CDR2 FYNNEI. The ends lost 9 bases at V and 5 bases at J; junction bases unmatched: 4. The CDR3 is CARTTGNNSPLHF. The DNA of the CDR3 is TGTGCCAGGACGACAGGGAATAATTCACCCCTCCACTTT.

This chain uses TRBV3-1 (or the pseudogene TRBV3-2) with TRBJ1-1, with TRBD1 matching 7 bases. V lost 5 bases and J lost 2; bases outside the gene matches: 8. The CDR3 runs 15 residues. Germline V CDR1 and CDR2: LGHDT, YNNKEL (reference sequence). CDR3 in amino acids: CASSSRGTANTEAFF. CDR3 DNA: TGTGCCAGCAGCTCACGTGGGACAGCTAACACTGAAGCTTTCTTT.

The rearrangement joins TRBV19 to TRBJ1-2; TRBD1 aligns across 8 bases. Germline lookup yields CDR1 LNHDA and CDR2 SQIVND (reference sequence). The V segment lost 6 bases and the J segment 4 bases; nucleotides outside the gene matches: 4. The CDR3 covers 13 residues. CDR3 nucleotides: TGTGCCAGTAGCCCAGACAGGGGCTATGGCTACACCTTC. Translation gives CASSPDRGYGYTF.

The chain combines TRBV25-1 with TRBJ1-1; D ambiguous. Germline CDR1 and CDR2: MGHDK and SYGVNS. V lost 5 bases and J 4 bases, leaving 14 bases between the germline ends. The CDR3 is 14 residues long. The chain's CDR3 is CASSPGWKGTEAFF. Written as DNA, the CDR3 is TGTGCCAGCAGTCCTGGGTGGAAGGGCACTGAAGCTTTCTTT.

The J gene is TRBJ1-2, the V gene TRBV11-2; D unresolved. Germline V gene sequence: CDR1 SGHAT, CDR2 FQNNGV. The CDR3 totals 15 residues. Trimming left V 0 bases short and J 2 bases short, with 10 bases between. The CDR3 protein is CASSLDASVNYGYTF. In DNA, the CDR3 is TGTGCCAGCAGCTTAGATGCCTCGGTCAACTATGGCTACACCTTC.

The chain joins TRBV6-2 or TRBV6-3 to TRBJ2-2; D is undetermined. The CDR3 consists of 14 residues. Trimming left V 2 bases short and J 1 base short, with 5 bases between. Germline V gene sequence: CDR1 MNHEY, CDR2 SVGEGT. The CDR3 DNA reads as TGTGCCAGCAGTTACCGGAGGAACACCGGGGAGCTGTTTTTT. As protein: CASSYRRNTGELFF.

This chain connects TRBV3-1 (or the pseudogene TRBV3-2) to TRBJ1-2; TRBD1 agrees at 8 bases. This CDR3 has 15 residues. Per germline, CDR1 LGHDT and CDR2 YNNKEL (reference sequence). Losses at the gene ends were 4 bases for V and 4 bases for J; bases not matched to a gene: 8. The CDR3 DNA reads as TGTGCCAGCAGCCGCCAGACAGGGGTTGGCTATGGCTACACCTTC. This gives the protein CASSRQTGVGYGYTF.

The chain combines TRBV29-1 with TRBJ2-7; D possibly corresponds to TRBD1 (7 bases). Trimming removed 2 bases from V and 4 bases from J, with 12 bases in between. The CDR3 extends over 13 amino acids. In germline, CDR1 is SQVTM, CDR2 ANQGSEA. The CDR3 DNA is TGCAGCGTTGAACAGGGGGGTCCGTACGAGCAGTACTTC. Residues: CSVEQGGPYEQYF.

J is TRBJ2-2 and V is TRBV7-9; 8 nucleotides agree with TRBD1. J gave up 4 bases and V 8 bases, and 3 bases lay outside the gene matches. In germline, CDR1 is SEHNR, CDR2 FQNEAQ (reference sequence). This CDR3 is 13 amino acids long. Here the CDR3 reads CASQGAGTGELFF. CDR3 nucleotides: TGTGCCAGCCAGGGGGCCGGCACCGGGGAGCTGTTTTTT.

The CDR3 reads CASSSHDRLYNSPLHF. The CDR3 DNA sequence: TGTGCCAGCAGCTCTCACGACAGGTTGTATAATTCACCCCTCCACTTT. The chain links TRBV7-2 to TRBJ1-6; D is perhaps TRBD1 (6 bases). V dropped 4 bases and J dropped 4 bases, with 14 bases sitting between them. The germline V gene encodes CDR1 SGHTA and CDR2 FQGNSA. CDR3 length: 16 amino acids. The full variable domain, in which reference TRBV7-2 and TRBJ1-6 provide the parts outside the CDR3, is GAGVSQSPSNKVTEKGKDVELRCDPISGHTALYWYRQSLGQGLEFLIYFQGNSAPDKSGLPSDRFSAERTGGSVSTLTIQRTQQEDSAVYLCASSSHDRLYNSPLHFGNGTRLTVT.

The chain has TRBV18 and TRBJ2-5; no definite D call. The CDR3 covers 15 residues. The V gene's germline CDR1 is KGHSH and CDR2 LQKENI. Trimming took 3 bases from V and 5 from J, leaving 16 bases between them. CDR3 DNA sequence: TGTGCCAGCTCACCCCCGGTGCCGTTCGGGGAGACCCAGTACTTC. Translation: CASSPPVPFGETQYF. Full variable domain (rest looked up from reference TRBV18 and TRBJ2-5): NAGVMQNPRHLVRRRGQEARLRCSPMKGHSHVYWYRQLPEEGLKFMVYLQKENIIDESGMPKERFSAEFPKEGPSILRIQQVVRGDSAAYFCASSPPVPFGETQYFGPGTRLLVL.

V usage is TRBV4-3 and J usage is TRBJ2-2; D unclear. CDR1 LGHNA and CDR2 YSLEER come from the germline V gene. The CDR3 extends over 14 amino acids. V lost 3 bases and J lost 0, with 5 bases in between. The CDR3 region has the DNA TGCGCCAGCAGCCACTCACCGAACACCGGGGAGCTGTTTTTT. It encodes CASSHSPNTGELFF.

The gene calls are TRBV4-1 and TRBJ1-1; possible D gene TRBD1, 6 bases. CDR3 length: 15 amino acids. V was pared by 4 bases and J by 5 bases, with 17 bases between. Germline V CDR1 and CDR2: MGHRA, YSYEKL. The chain's CDR3 is CASSRDRSAVTEAFF. The CDR3 DNA sequence: TGCGCCAGCAGCCGAGACAGGTCGGCCGTGACTGAAGCTTTCTTT.

The CDR3 DNA is TGTGCCAGTAGTATAAGGCTAGCGGGGGCCCCAAAAGGCGCGGATACGCAGTATTTT. It encodes CASSIRLAGAPKGADTQYF. The V call is TRBV19, the J call TRBJ2-3; 10 positions agree with TRBD2. Trimming took 2 bases from V and 6 from J; bases not matched to a gene: 17. The CDR3 spans 19 residues. Germline lookup yields CDR1 LNHDA and CDR2 SQIVND (reference sequence).

The J gene is TRBJ1-1, the V gene TRBV28; D possibly corresponds to TRBD1 (6 bases). The CDR3 has 14 residues. Germline-derived CDR1 and CDR2 are MDHEN and SYDVKM. Trimming shortened V by 5 bases and J by 4 bases, and 14 bases separated the two germline ends. CDR3 coding DNA: TGTGCCAGCAGTACCAGGGGATTCGGCACTGAAGCTTTCTTT. Residues: CASSTRGFGTEAFF.

The chain has TRBV5-1 and TRBJ1-1; TRBD1 matches 10 bases. Germline V gene sequence: CDR1 SGHRS, CDR2 YFSETQ. This CDR3 is built from 13 residues. The ends lost 5 bases at V and 11 bases at J; junction bases unmatched: 9. In nucleotides, the CDR3 is TGCGCCAGCAGGTTGTCCGGGACAGGGGACGCTTTCTTT. It yields the protein CASRLSGTGDAFF.

This chain uses TRBV19 with TRBJ2-3; 10 bases are a match to TRBD1. The CDR3 is made up of 15 amino acids. Germline CDR1 and CDR2: LNHDA and SQIVND (reference sequence). Unmatched junction bases numbered 5, after V lost 4 bases and J lost 4 bases. The CDR3 sequence: CASSTGTGVADTQYF. The CDR3 DNA sequence: TGTGCCAGTAGTACGGGGACAGGGGTGGCAGATACGCAGTATTTT.

V and J are TRBV27 and TRBJ2-5; 9 bases match TRBD1. CDR1 and CDR2 (germline): MNHEY, SMNVEV (reference sequence). J was trimmed by 5 bases and V by 2 bases; bases with no gene match: 3. The CDR3 contains 14 residues. CDR3 residues: CASSLGDRGETQYF. The CDR3 DNA follows: TGTGCCAGCAGTTTAGGAGACAGGGGGGAGACCCAGTACTTC.

The V and J genes are TRBV19 and TRBJ2-2; the D gene is possibly TRBD2 (5 bases). The CDR3 has 16 residues. Germline V gene lookup returns CDR1 LNHDA and CDR2 SQIVND (reference sequence). Trimming pared 7 bases from V and 4 bases from J, leaving 19 bases between. CDR3 DNA: TGTGCCAGTAAGCCTCCGACTATCGCGGGCACCGGGGAGCTGTTTTTT. This encodes CASKPPTIAGTGELFF.

The rearrangement uses TRBV5-1 and TRBJ2-1; D perhaps matches TRBD2 (5 bases). From germline, CDR1 is SGHRS and CDR2 YFSETQ. This CDR3 is 15 amino acids long. Between the trimmed V and J ends, which lost 1 base and 5 bases, there was a span of 13 bases. In DNA, the CDR3 is TGCGCCAGCAGCTTGAGATATGACTACAACAATGAGCAGTTCTTC. Protein: CASSLRYDYNNEQFF.

CDR3 in amino acids: CASSLETGGISYEQYF. In DNA form, the CDR3 reads TGTGCCAGCAGCCTAGAAACAGGGGGGATCTCCTACGAGCAGTACTTC. The V gene is TRBV6-6, the J gene TRBJ2-7; 8 nucleotides line up with TRBD1. The CDR3 consists of 16 residues. After removal of 6 bases from V and 0 bases from J, the junction contained 10 bases not matched to a gene. Germline CDR1 MNHNY, CDR2 SVGAGI (reference sequence).

The chain is built from TRBV7-2 and TRBJ1-6; D gene ambiguous. Trimming took off 1 base at V and 8 bases at J, with 12 bases between the two ends. The germline V gene has CDR1 SGHTA and CDR2 FQGNSA. The CDR3 covers 15 residues. The CDR3 protein is CASSLEMGLDSPLHF. The DNA of the CDR3 is TGTGCCAGCAGCTTAGAAATGGGCCTCGATTCACCCCTCCACTTT.

The V and J genes are TRBV9 and TRBJ2-7, with D maybe TRBD1 (6 bases). Germline-derived CDR1 and CDR2 are SGDLS and YYNGEE. Trimming took 0 bases from V and 1 from J, leaving 11 bases between them. There are 15 residues in the CDR3. CDR3 DNA sequence: TGTGCCAGCAGCGTAGCGACAGGTCAATCCTACGAGCAGTACTTC. It encodes CASSVATGQSYEQYF.

The gene calls are TRBV27 and TRBJ1-1; TRBD1 matches at 11 bases. Trimming at V came to 3 bases and at J to 5 bases, leaving 5 bases not matched to a gene. CDR1 MNHEY and CDR2 SMNVEV come from the germline V gene (reference sequence). The CDR3 contains 15 residues. CDR3 DNA: TGTGCCAGCAGTTTTCGGACAGGGGGCGCGACTGAAGCTTTCTTT. It translates to CASSFRTGGATEAFF.

The chain uses TRBV12-3 or TRBV12-4 and TRBJ1-1; D gene unclear. Trimming removed 3 bases from V and 6 bases from J, with 5 bases in between. The CDR3 totals 11 residues. The CDR3: CASSFHSEAFF. The CDR3 nucleotides read TGTGCCAGCAGTTTCCACTCTGAAGCTTTCTTT.

Points on this clone: Other DNA sequences in the same sample also yield this CDR3. The CDR3 region is CASSLGGRETQYF. The CDR3 nucleotides are TGTGCCAGCAGCTTAGGGGGCCGAGAGACCCAGTACTTC. This chain connects TRBV11-2 to TRBJ2-5, with a possible D match to TRBD1 (5 bases). This CDR3 has 13 residues. Germline values: CDR1 SGHAT, CDR2 FQNNGV. V gave up 1 base and J gave up 4 bases, with 7 bases separating them.